These 16 T cell receptor beta chains came from one sample sequenced in a study of blood T cell repertoires in COVID-19. This table comes from immunoSEQ multiplex PCR, and its TCRdb copy is limited to in-frame clones, with some not included. Of some 100,000 clones listed, approximately 89% are singletons. The sequenced sample was peripheral blood. The receptors here all came from a man in his 60s with acute or convalescent COVID-19.

V usage is TRBV29-1 and J usage is TRBJ2-7; 7 nucleotides line up with TRBD1. V gave up 7 bases and J gave up 6 bases; unmatched junction bases: 9. In germline, CDR1 is SQVTM, CDR2 ANQGSEA. The CDR3 totals 12 residues. DNA of the CDR3: TGCAGCGGACAGGGTACGGTCGGCGAGCAGTACTTC. This gives the protein CSGQGTVGEQYF.

In DNA form, the CDR3 reads TGTGCCAGCAGCCAAGAGTTTGGACAACCTTACGAGCAGTACTTC. It translates to CASSQEFGQPYEQYF. V is TRBV4-2 and J is TRBJ2-7, with D possibly matching TRBD1 (5 bases). Germline V gene lookup returns CDR1 LGHNA and CDR2 YNFKEQ. The CDR3 is 15 residues long. Trimming removed 0 bases at V and 4 bases at J, with 13 bases between.

The chain is built from TRBV2 and TRBJ2-5; a weak D match, TRBD1 (6 bases). This CDR3 is built from 13 residues. Germline assignment: CDR1 SNHLY and CDR2 FYNNEI. Trimming left V 7 bases short and J 1 base short, with 10 bases between. Here the CDR3 reads CASTRDIQETQYF. As DNA, the CDR3 is TGTGCCAGCACCAGGGACATCCAAGAGACCCAGTACTTC.

This chain connects TRBV5-1 to TRBJ2-6, with D perhaps matching TRBD1 (6 bases). The CDR3 loop spans 14 amino acids. Germline-derived CDR1 and CDR2 are SGHRS and YFSETQ. Trimming removed 4 bases at V and 4 bases at J, with 9 bases between. The CDR3 DNA sequence: TGCGCCAGCAGCCCAGGGGACGGGGCCAACGTCCTGACTTTC. Encoded protein: CASSPGDGANVLTF.

This clone appeared a few times. V usage is TRBV5-1 and J usage is TRBJ1-1; D uncertain. Between the trimmed V and J ends, which lost 4 bases and 0 bases, there was a span of 10 bases. The length of the CDR3 is 14 residues. The V gene's germline CDR1 is SGHRS and CDR2 YFSETQ. Written as DNA, the CDR3 is TGCGCCAGCAGCCCAATACAGATGAACACTGAAGCTTTCTTT. It translates to CASSPIQMNTEAFF.

V gene TRBV3-1 (or the pseudogene TRBV3-2) combines with J gene TRBJ1-2, with D maybe TRBD1 (5 bases). V lost 0 bases and J 7 bases, leaving 12 bases between the germline ends. CDR1 is LGHDT, CDR2 YNNKEL, per germline (reference sequence). The CDR3 has 14 amino acids. For the CDR3, the DNA is TGTGCCAGCAGCCAAGATATGGGGGGTTTTGGCTACACCTTC. It yields the protein CASSQDMGGFGYTF.

This chain links TRBV10-3 with TRBJ1-3; no clear D. CDR3 length equals 14 residues. V lost 0 bases, J lost 4 bases, and 7 bases lay in between. CDR1 is ENHRY, CDR2 SYGVKD, per germline. CDR3 sequence reads: CAISESELGNTIYF. The CDR3 region has the DNA TGTGCCATCAGTGAGTCGGAGTTGGGAAACACCATATATTTT.

The chain combines TRBV2 with TRBJ2-3; 8 bases align to TRBD1. Germline CDR1 is SNHLY and CDR2 is FYNNEI. CDR3 length: 18 residues. V was clipped by 5 bases and J by 2 bases; unmatched bases: 15. The CDR3 DNA reads as TGTGCCAGCAGTCAACCTGACAGGGGATCGGGAGCCACAGATACGCAGTATTTT. This codes for CASSQPDRGSGATDTQYF.

The chain couples TRBV2 to TRBJ2-1; 7 bases are shared with TRBD2. The CDR3 has 14 residues. Germline CDR1 is SNHLY and CDR2 is FYNNEI. Trimming took 6 bases from V and 2 from J; bases not matched to a gene: 4. In nucleotides, the CDR3 is TGTGCCAGCAGATATAGCGGGCCCTACAATGAGCAGTTCTTC. Amino acid sequence: CASRYSGPYNEQFF.

This chain joins TRBV19 and TRBJ1-1; TRBD1 matches at 11 bases. The CDR3 extends over 16 amino acids. Germline V gives CDR1 LNHDA, CDR2 SQIVND (reference sequence). The trim removed 3 bases at V and 5 bases at J, leaving 8 bases unmatched. In nucleotides, the CDR3 is TGTGCCAGTAGTATTTCCCGGGACAGGGGGGATACTGAAGCTTTCTTT. It is translated as CASSISRDRGDTEAFF.

J is TRBJ2-7 and V is TRBV2; the D gene is possibly TRBD1 (6 bases). There are 14 residues in the CDR3. The V end was cut by 6 bases, the J end by 1 base, with 13 bases between. The germline gives CDR1 SNHLY, CDR2 FYNNEI. The CDR3 DNA is TGTGCCAGCAGGCAACAGGGATCATCCTACGAGCAGTACTTC. Its protein product is CASRQQGSSYEQYF.

V and J are TRBV3-1 (or the pseudogene TRBV3-2) and TRBJ2-5; 7 nucleotides match TRBD2. The V segment lost 4 bases and the J segment 3 bases; nucleotides outside the gene matches: 5. Germline values: CDR1 LGHDT, CDR2 YNNKEL (reference sequence). This CDR3 is 14 amino acids long. The chain's CDR3 is CASSPWGGEETQYF. As DNA, the CDR3 is TGTGCCAGCAGCCCCTGGGGGGGTGAAGAGACCCAGTACTTC.

The chain recombines TRBV28 with TRBJ1-6; possible D gene TRBD1, 6 bases. Trimming removed 6 bases from V and 9 bases from J, with 9 bases in between. Germline CDR1 reads MDHEN; CDR2 reads SYDVKM. This CDR3 is 12 amino acids long. The CDR3 sequence: CASRSGASPLHF. CDR3 sequence (DNA): TGTGCCAGCAGGTCAGGGGCTTCACCCCTCCACTTT.

The CDR3 nucleotides read TGTGCCAGCAGTTACCGGCAGGGGGCTGGCTACACCTTC. As protein: CASSYRQGAGYTF. The chain couples TRBV6-5 to TRBJ1-2, with 8 bases lining up with TRBD1. V gave up 2 bases and J gave up 7 bases; unmatched junction bases: 3. CDR1 MNHEY and CDR2 SVGAGI come from the germline V gene. The CDR3 consists of 13 residues.

This chain links TRBV27 with TRBJ2-3, with 10 bases fitting TRBD2. This CDR3 is 16 amino acids long. Trimming at V came to 4 bases and at J to 6 bases, leaving 10 bases not matched to a gene. Germline values: CDR1 MNHEY, CDR2 SMNVEV (reference sequence). This CDR3 reads CASSSWTSGVQDTQYF. DNA of the CDR3: TGTGCCAGCAGTTCGTGGACTAGCGGAGTGCAGGATACGCAGTATTTT.

The rearrangement joins TRBV5-1 to TRBJ1-4, with D possibly being TRBD1 (6 bases). Germline assignment: CDR1 SGHRS and CDR2 YFSETQ. This CDR3 has 14 residues. Trimming stripped 3 bases from V and 7 bases from J, with 13 bases between. CDR3 DNA sequence: TGCGCCAGCAGCTGGACAGACCGGGGTGAAAAACTGTTTTTT. Amino acids: CASSWTDRGEKLFF.